This is a list of T cell receptor beta chains from one sample in a study of blood T cell repertoires in COVID-19. Sequenced by immunoSEQ multiplex PCR; TCRdb stores in-frame clones only, minus some. Counted here are some 170,000 clones, 84% occurring once; the ten biggest clones make up roughly 15%. Material for sequencing was PBMCs or T cells enriched from blood (not recorded which). All receptors derive from a man in his fifties or sixties who had recovered from COVID-19. CDR3s include the opening cysteine and the closing phenylalanine or tryptophan. Only part of the rows carry a size: once, few, many, or a class if the clone is expanded.

clone_size j_call v_call cdr3_aa
NA TRBJ2-3 TRBV4-2 CASSLDLAGGSTDTQYF
NA TRBJ2-3 TRBV23-1 CASSQDGIVTDTQYF
once TRBJ1-2 TRBV7-9 CASFGLYGYTF
NA TRBJ1-6 TRBV2 CASTRSGGSYNSPLHF
few TRBJ2-7 TRBV5-1 CASSSHRQGAYEQYF
once TRBJ1-2 TRBV7-9 CASSQGWGYGYTF
NA TRBJ2-7 TRBV28 CASSLTLYPKSTGYEQYF
NA TRBJ2-1 TRBV24-1 CATSETGGRDEQFF
NA TRBJ1-5 TRBV27 CASSLSAGSQPQHF
NA TRBJ2-3 TRBV10-2 CASSVEYASTDTQYF
NA TRBJ1-4 TRBV6-5 CASGKQVNEKLFF
NA TRBJ2-7 TRBV27 CASSLTRGQPYEQYF
NA TRBJ1-4 TRBV9 CASSLGGGASGEKLFF
few TRBJ1-2 TRBV5-5 CASSLATGTGYYGYTF
NA TRBJ2-1 TRBV9 CASSPSLAGGPKDEQFF
many TRBJ2-7 TRBV6-1 CASSEGDSSYEQYF
NA TRBJ2-3 TRBV6-4 CASSEIGGTDTQYF
NA TRBJ2-6 TRBV28 CASSAGGSGANVLTF
NA TRBJ1-2 TRBV28 CASSSTGINGYTF
few TRBJ2-1 TRBV7-3 CASSTNQGREQFF
NA TRBJ2-7 TRBV9 CASSVLGTSYEQYF
once TRBJ1-1 TRBV5-4 CASSLADRNTEAFF
NA TRBJ2-7 TRBV30 CAWRLDRDRVYEQYF
NA TRBJ1-1 TRBV19 CASSELRGRAWNTEAFF
NA TRBJ2-1 TRBV6-5 CASSFSQGEFNEQFF
NA TRBJ2-1 TRBV19 CASSQSGGQDNEQFF
NA TRBJ2-7 TRBV6-4 CASRPDSGLGEQYF
NA TRBJ1-1 TRBV7-9 CASSLETGATTEAFF
NA TRBJ1-1 TRBV6-1 CASSERTGRTEAFF